This note documents a single TCR beta chain sequence. The sample comes from a study of radiation and T cells in renal cell carcinoma. The time point is: blood 4 weeks post-SBRT, at nephrectomy. Treatment specified: 15 Gy SBRT to primary tumor, nephrectomy 4 weeks later. The CDR3 spans 18 residues. Trimming took 2 bases from V and 0 from J; bases not matched to a gene: 10. Germline CDR1 and CDR2: SGHNT and YENEEA. The repertoire was sequenced with immunoSEQ multiplex PCR; TCRdb's copy has only in-frame clones and lacks some. Of approximately 65,000 clones detected, about 83% appear once; the ten largest clones hold around 6.8%.

The clonotype originates from a man aged 55 to 70 with renal cell carcinoma. The chain couples TRBV11-3 to TRBJ2-3; 8 bases line up with TRBD2. Specimen: blood, collected from a patient whose treatment included radiotherapy and nephrectomy. The CDR3 DNA is TGTGCCAGCAGCTTACAGGTGGTGACTAGCGCCAGCACAGATACGCAGTATTTT. Encoded protein: CASSLQVVTSASTDTQYF.